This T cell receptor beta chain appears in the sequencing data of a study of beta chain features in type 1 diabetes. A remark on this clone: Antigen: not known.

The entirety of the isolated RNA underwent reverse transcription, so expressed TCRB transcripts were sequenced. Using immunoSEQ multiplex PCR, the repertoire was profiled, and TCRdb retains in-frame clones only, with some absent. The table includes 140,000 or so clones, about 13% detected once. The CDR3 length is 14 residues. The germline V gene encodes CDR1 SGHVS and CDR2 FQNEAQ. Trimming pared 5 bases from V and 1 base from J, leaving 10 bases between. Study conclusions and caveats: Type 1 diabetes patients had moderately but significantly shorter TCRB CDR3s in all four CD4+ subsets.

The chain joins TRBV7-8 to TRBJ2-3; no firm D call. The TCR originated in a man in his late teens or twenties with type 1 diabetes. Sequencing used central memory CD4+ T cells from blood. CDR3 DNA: TGTGCCAGCAGCCCTTGGAAGGGCACAGATACGCAGTATTTT. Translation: CASSPWKGTDTQYF. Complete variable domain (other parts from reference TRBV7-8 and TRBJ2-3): GAGVSQSPRYKVAKRGQDVALRCDPISGHVSLFWYQQALGQGPEFLTYFQNEAQLDKSGLPSDRFFAERPEGSVSTLKIQRTQQEDSAVYLCASSPWKGTDTQYFGPGTRLTVL.